The sequence of this T cell receptor beta chain was determined in a study of blood T cell repertoires in COVID-19. Study details: COVID-19 samples collected from the United States, Italy and Spain covered acute and convalescent phases. PBMCs, B-cell-depleted T cells, or T cells provided the cDNA or gDNA that made up the material.

Original data processing: The authors estimated nucleated cell counts from reference gene primer amplification. Method: immunoSEQ multiplex PCR; TCRdb's copy keeps in-frame clones and lacks some. That table supplies the V and J calls and clone size; D and trimming were determined from the DNA. The data hold over 150,000 clones, with 80% to 90% observed a single time. The sequence came from a man aged 45-65 years with active or convalescent COVID-19. Sequencing was done on a sample of peripheral blood.

In DNA form, the CDR3 reads TGTGCCTGGAGTGGTGAGGGACAGGGAGTTTGGGAGCTGTTTTTT. It is translated as CAWSGEGQGVWELFF. V gene TRBV30 combines with J gene TRBJ2-2; 9 bases map to TRBD1. The CDR3 has 15 amino acids. Germline V gene sequence: CDR1 GTSNPN, CDR2 SVGIG (reference sequence). V lost 1 base, J lost 9 bases, and 9 bases stayed unmatched.